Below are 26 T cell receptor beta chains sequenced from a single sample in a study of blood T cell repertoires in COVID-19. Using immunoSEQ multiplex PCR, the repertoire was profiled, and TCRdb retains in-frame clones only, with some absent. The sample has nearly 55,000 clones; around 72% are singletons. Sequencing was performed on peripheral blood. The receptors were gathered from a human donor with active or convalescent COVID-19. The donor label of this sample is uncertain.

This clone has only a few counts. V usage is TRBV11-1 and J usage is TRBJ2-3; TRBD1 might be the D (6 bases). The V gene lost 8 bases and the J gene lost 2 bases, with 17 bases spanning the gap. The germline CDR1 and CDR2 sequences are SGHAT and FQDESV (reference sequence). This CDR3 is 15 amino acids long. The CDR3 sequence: CASAQDRGVTDTQYF. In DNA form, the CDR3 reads TGTGCCAGCGCCCAGGACAGAGGGGTCACAGATACGCAGTATTTT.

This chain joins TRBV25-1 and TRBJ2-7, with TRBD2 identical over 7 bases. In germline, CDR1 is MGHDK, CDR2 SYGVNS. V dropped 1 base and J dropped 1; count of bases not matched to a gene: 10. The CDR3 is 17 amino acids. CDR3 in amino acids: CASSEFFKGGASYEQYF. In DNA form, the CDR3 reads TGTGCCAGCAGTGAATTCTTCAAGGGAGGGGCGTCCTACGAGCAGTACTTC.

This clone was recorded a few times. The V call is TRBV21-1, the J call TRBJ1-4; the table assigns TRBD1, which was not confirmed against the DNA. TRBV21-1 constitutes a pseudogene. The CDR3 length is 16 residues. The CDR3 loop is CASSKGAPSTNEKLFF. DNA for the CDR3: TGTGCCAGCAGCAAGGGGGCCCCGTCAACTAATGAAAAACTGTTTTTT.

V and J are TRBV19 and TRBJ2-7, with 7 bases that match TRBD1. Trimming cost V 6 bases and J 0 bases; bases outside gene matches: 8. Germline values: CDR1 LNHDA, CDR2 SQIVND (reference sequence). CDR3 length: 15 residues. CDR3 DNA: TGTGCCAGTAGAGCCACAGGGGCAGGCTCCTACGAGCAGTACTTC. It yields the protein CASRATGAGSYEQYF.

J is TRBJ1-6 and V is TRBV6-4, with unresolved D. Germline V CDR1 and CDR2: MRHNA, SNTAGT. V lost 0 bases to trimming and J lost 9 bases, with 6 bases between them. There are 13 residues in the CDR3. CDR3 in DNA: TGTGCCAGCAGTGACTCGAGGGCTTCACCCCTCCACTTT. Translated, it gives CASSDSRASPLHF.

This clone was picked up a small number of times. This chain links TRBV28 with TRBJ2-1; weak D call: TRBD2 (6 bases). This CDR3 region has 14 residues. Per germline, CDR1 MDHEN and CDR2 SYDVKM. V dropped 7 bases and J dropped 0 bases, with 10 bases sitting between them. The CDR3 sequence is CASISSASYNEQFF. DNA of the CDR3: TGTGCCAGCATATCTAGCGCCTCCTACAATGAGCAGTTCTTC.

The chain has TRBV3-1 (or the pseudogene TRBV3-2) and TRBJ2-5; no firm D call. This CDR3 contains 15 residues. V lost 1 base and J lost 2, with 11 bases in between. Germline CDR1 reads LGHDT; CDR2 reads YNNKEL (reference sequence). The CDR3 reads CASSQVRSSQETQYF. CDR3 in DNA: TGTGCCAGCAGCCAAGTTCGTAGCAGTCAAGAGACCCAGTACTTC.

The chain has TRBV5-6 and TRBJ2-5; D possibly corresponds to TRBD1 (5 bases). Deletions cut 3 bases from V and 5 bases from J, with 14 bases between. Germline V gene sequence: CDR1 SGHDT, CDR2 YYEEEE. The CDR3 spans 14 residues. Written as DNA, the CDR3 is TGTGCCAGCAGCTCGCTTTCAGGGTTGGAGACCCAGTACTTC. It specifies CASSSLSGLETQYF.

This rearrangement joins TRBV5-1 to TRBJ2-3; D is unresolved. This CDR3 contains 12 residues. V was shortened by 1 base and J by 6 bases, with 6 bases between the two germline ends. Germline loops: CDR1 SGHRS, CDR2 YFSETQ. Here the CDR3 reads CASSLFSDTQYF. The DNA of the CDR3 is TGCGCCAGCAGCTTGTTCTCGGATACGCAGTATTTT.

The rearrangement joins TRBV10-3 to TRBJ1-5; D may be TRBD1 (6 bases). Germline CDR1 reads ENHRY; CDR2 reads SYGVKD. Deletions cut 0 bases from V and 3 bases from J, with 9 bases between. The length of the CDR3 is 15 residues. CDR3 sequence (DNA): TGTGCCATCAGTGAGTCGGACAGCGTCAATCAGCCCCAGCATTTT. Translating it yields CAISESDSVNQPQHF.

This CDR3 reads CASRRETGTVEQYF. The CDR3, as DNA: TGTGCCAGCAGAAGGGAGACAGGGACGGTCGAGCAGTACTTC. V and J are TRBV6-1 and TRBJ2-7; 7 nucleotides align to TRBD1. The CDR3 consists of 14 residues. V lost 6 bases and J lost 6; bases outside the gene matches: 11. Per the germline V gene, CDR1 is MNHNS and CDR2 is SASEGT.

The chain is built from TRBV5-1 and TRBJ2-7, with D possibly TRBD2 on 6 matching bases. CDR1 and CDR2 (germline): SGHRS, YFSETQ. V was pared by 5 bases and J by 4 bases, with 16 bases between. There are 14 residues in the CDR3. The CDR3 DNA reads TGCGCCAGCAGTCCCGGAGGGGTCGGTTACGAGCAGTACTTC. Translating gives CASSPGGVGYEQYF.

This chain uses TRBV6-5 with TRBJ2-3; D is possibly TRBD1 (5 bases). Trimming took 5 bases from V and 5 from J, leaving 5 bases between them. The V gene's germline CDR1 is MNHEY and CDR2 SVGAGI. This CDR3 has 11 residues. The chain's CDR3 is CASSQGDTQYF. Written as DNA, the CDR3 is TGTGCCAGCAGTCAGGGAGATACGCAGTATTTT.

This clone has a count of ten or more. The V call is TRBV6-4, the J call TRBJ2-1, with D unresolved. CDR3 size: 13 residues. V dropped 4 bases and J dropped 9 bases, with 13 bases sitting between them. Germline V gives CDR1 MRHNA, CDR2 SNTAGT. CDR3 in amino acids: CASSGLDIGEQFF. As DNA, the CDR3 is TGTGCCAGCAGTGGACTGGATATCGGTGAGCAGTTCTTC.

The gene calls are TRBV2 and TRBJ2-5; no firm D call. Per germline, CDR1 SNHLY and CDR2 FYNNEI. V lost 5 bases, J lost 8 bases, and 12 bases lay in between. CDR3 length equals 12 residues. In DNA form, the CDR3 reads TGTGCCAGCAGTACAGAAAGACAAACCCAGTACTTC. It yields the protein CASSTERQTQYF.

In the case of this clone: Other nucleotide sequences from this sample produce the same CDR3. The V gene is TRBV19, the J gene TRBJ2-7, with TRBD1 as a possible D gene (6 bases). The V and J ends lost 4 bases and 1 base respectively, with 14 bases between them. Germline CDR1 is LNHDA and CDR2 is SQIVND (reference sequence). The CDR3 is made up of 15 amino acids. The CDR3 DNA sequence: TGTGCCAGTAGTACGCCCGGGACACCGTCCTACGAGCAGTACTTC. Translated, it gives CASSTPGTPSYEQYF.

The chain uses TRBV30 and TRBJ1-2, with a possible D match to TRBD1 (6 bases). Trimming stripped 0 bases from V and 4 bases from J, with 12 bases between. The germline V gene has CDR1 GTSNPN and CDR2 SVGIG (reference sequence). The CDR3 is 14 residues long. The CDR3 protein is CAWSVRGTRYGYTF. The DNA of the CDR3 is TGTGCCTGGAGTGTTAGGGGGACACGCTATGGCTACACCTTC.

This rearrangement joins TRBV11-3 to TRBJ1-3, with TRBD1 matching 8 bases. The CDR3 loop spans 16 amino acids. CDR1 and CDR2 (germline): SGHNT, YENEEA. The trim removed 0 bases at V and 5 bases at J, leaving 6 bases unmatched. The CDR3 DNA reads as TGTGCCAGCAGCTTAGATCCGGCAGGGGGCCGAAACACCATATATTTT. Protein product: CASSLDPAGGRNTIYF.

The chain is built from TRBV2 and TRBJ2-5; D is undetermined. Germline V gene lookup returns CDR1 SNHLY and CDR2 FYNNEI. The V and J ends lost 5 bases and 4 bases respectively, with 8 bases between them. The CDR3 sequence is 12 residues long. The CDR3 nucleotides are TGTGCCAGCAGTCCCCGGGTAGAGACCCAGTACTTC. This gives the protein CASSPRVETQYF.

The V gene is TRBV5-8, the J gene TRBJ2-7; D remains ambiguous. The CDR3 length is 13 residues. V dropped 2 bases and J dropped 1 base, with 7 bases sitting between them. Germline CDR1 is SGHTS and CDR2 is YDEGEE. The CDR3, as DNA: TGTGCCAGCAGCTTTCCTATTTCCTACGAGCAGTACTTC. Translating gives CASSFPISYEQYF. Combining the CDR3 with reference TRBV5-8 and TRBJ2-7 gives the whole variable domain EAGVTQSPTHLIKTRGQQATLRCSPISGHTSVYWYQQALGLGLQFLLWYDEGEERNRGNFPPRFSGRQFPNYSSELNVNALELEDSALYLCASSFPISYEQYFGPGTRLTVT.

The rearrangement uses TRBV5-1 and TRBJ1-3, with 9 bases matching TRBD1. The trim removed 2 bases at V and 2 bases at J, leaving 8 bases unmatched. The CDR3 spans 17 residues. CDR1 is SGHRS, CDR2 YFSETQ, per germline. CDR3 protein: CASSLGHRGPTGNTIYF. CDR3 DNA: TGCGCCAGCAGCTTAGGACACAGGGGGCCGACTGGAAACACCATATATTTT.

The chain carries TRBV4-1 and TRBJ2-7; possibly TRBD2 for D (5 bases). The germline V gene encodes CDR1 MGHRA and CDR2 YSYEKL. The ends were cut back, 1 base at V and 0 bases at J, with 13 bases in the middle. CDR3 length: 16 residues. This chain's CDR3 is CASSQVSGLVSYEQYF. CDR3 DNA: TGCGCCAGCAGCCAAGTCTCCGGACTTGTCTCCTACGAGCAGTACTTC.

The CDR3 loop reads CASSQDFEPNSYEQYF. The CDR3, as DNA: TGCGCCAGCAGCCAAGATTTTGAGCCAAACTCCTACGAGCAGTACTTC. This chain links TRBV4-1 with TRBJ2-7; D call uncertain. V was shortened by 0 bases and J by 0 bases, with 12 bases between the two germline ends. This CDR3 has 16 residues. Germline CDR1 and CDR2: MGHRA and YSYEKL.

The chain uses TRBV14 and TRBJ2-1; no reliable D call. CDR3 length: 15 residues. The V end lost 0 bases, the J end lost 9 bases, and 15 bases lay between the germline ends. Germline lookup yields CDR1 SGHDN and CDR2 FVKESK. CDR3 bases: TGTGCCAGCAGCCAAGATTGGTTCTCTCGGAGTGAGCAGTTCTTC. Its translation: CASSQDWFSRSEQFF.

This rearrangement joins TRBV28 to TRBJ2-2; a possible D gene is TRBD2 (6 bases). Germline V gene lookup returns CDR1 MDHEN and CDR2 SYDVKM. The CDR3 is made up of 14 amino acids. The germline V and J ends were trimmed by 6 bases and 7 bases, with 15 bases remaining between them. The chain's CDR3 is CASRSGGRGGELFF. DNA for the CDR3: TGTGCCAGCAGAAGCGGAGGGCGGGGCGGGGAGCTGTTTTTT.

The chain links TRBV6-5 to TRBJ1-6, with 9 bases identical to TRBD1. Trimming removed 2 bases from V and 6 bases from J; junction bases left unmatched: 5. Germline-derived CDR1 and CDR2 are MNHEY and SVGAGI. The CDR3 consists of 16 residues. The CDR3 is CASSYLQGAGNSPLHF. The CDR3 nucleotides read TGTGCCAGCAGTTACCTACAGGGGGCTGGTAATTCACCCCTCCACTTT.